One and the same sample provided the 21 T cell receptor beta chains below, sequenced in a study of blood T cells in healthy people across ages. Together with a sample-barcoded 5' primer, a J-beta primer mix was included in a second PCR lasting about 6 to 11 cycles. A single record per CDR3 protein comes from TCRdb applying MiXCR to the 5' RACE reads. The sample consists of approximately 1,700,000 distinct CDR3 sequences, approximately 40% of them appearing once. Specimen: blood. Receptor source: a human donor in good health.

This clonotype was seen repeatedly, ten times or more. The chain has TRBV6-1 and TRBJ1-2; D may be TRBD1 (6 bases). V gave up 2 bases and J gave up 2 bases, with 6 bases separating them. The CDR3 sequence is 13 residues long. The germline gives CDR1 MNHNS, CDR2 SASEGT. The CDR3 DNA sequence: TGTGCCAGCAGTGAACAGGGGAACTATGGCTACACCTTC. It codes for CASSEQGNYGYTF.

On this clonotype: One end of the junction is discordant with germline, which a read error may explain. This sequence joins TRBV7-2 and TRBJ1-2; 7 bases line up with TRBD1. This CDR3 region has 15 residues. Germline V gene lookup returns CDR1 SGHTA and CDR2 FQGNSA. CDR3 nucleotides: TGTGCCAGCAGCTTATCTACAAGGGGGCCGGAAGGCTGCACCTTC. This codes for CASSLSTRGPEGCTF.

The rearrangement uses TRBV6-6 and TRBJ1-1, with D possibly matching TRBD1 (5 bases). CDR1 and CDR2 from the germline V gene are MNHNY and SVGAGI (reference sequence). The V and J ends lost 2 bases and 1 base respectively, with 11 bases between them. This CDR3 is 15 amino acids long. DNA for the CDR3: TGTGCCAGCAGTTACGGTGAGGGGCCGAACACTGAAGCTTTCTTT. Protein: CASSYGEGPNTEAFF.

The genes are TRBV29-1 and TRBJ2-5, with 8 bases lining up with TRBD1. Germline V gene data show CDR1 as SQVTM and CDR2 as ANQGSEA. The CDR3 loop spans 14 amino acids. J lost 1 base, V lost 6 bases, and 7 bases had no gene match. CDR3 DNA: TGCAGCGTAACGGACAGGGTAGCCCAAGAGACCCAGTACTTC. Translating gives CSVTDRVAQETQYF. The variable domain in full, completed from reference TRBV29-1 and TRBJ2-5, reads SAVISQKPSRDICQRGTSLTIQCQVDSQVTMMFWYRQQPGQSLTLIATANQGSEATYESGFVIDKFPISRPNLTFSTLTVSNMSPEDSSIYLCSVTDRVAQETQYFGPGTRLLVL.

This clonotype showed up just a few times. This chain links TRBV10-3 with TRBJ2-1; D unresolved. Germline V lookup: CDR1 ENHRY, CDR2 SYGVKD. The V and J ends lost 0 bases and 5 bases respectively, with 8 bases between them. This CDR3 is built from 14 residues. The chain's CDR3 is CAISESTWDNEQFF. In DNA, the CDR3 is TGTGCCATCAGTGAGTCGACGTGGGACAATGAGCAGTTCTTC.

The rearrangement uses TRBV24-1 and TRBJ2-3; D is unresolved. The CDR3 loop spans 16 amino acids. Trimming shortened V by 4 bases and J by 0 bases, and 13 bases separated the two germline ends. Germline CDR1 reads KGHDR; CDR2 reads SFDVKD. This CDR3 is CATSDPQAWSTDTQYF. The CDR3 coding sequence is TGTGCCACCAGTGACCCACAAGCGTGGAGCACAGATACGCAGTATTTT.

The gene calls are TRBV29-1 and TRBJ1-2, with D hard to call. The CDR3 runs to 13 residues. V was clipped by 3 bases and J by 4 bases, with 12 bases between them. Germline V gene sequence: CDR1 SQVTM, CDR2 ANQGSEA. Here the CDR3 DNA reads TGCAGCGTTGATCCGTACAGCTCCTATGGCTACACCTTC. Protein product: CSVDPYSSYGYTF.

V and J are TRBV29-1 and TRBJ1-2; possibly TRBD1 for D (6 bases). The V and J ends lost 6 bases and 6 bases respectively, with 17 bases between them. The CDR3 contains 13 residues. Germline assignment: CDR1 SQVTM and CDR2 ANQGSEA. The CDR3 region has the DNA TGCAGCGTGATAACAGGGATCCGAGATGGCTACACCTTC. Protein product: CSVITGIRDGYTF. The complete variable domain, with remaining parts taken from reference TRBV29-1 and TRBJ1-2, reads SAVISQKPSRDICQRGTSLTIQCQVDSQVTMMFWYRQQPGQSLTLIATANQGSEATYESGFVIDKFPISRPNLTFSTLTVSNMSPEDSSIYLCSVITGIRDGYTFGSGTRLTVV.

This clonotype came up a few times. The CDR3 DNA follows: TGCAGTGCTAGAGATCGCCGGACTACCCGAGGGGAGACCCAGTACTTC. Translation gives CSARDRRTTRGETQYF. The V gene is TRBV20-1, the J gene TRBJ2-5; D possibly corresponds to TRBD2 (6 bases). The CDR3 is 16 residues long. CDR1 DFQATT and CDR2 SNEGSKA come from the germline V gene (reference sequence). Trimming stripped 0 bases from V and 5 bases from J, with 19 bases between.

This clonotype was counted between two and nine times. The rearrangement joins TRBV20-1 to TRBJ1-2, with D hard to call. Germline loops: CDR1 DFQATT, CDR2 SNEGSKA (reference sequence). The CDR3 is 10 amino acids. The CDR3 DNA reads TGCAGGCAGTACACGTATGGCTACACCTTC. Amino acid sequence: CRQYTYGYTF.

This rearrangement joins TRBV7-9 to TRBJ2-1, with TRBD2 identical over 7 bases. CDR3 length equals 16 residues. Germline CDR1 and CDR2: SEHNR and FQNEAQ (reference sequence). The trim removed 5 bases at V and 2 bases at J, leaving 9 bases unmatched. The CDR3 sequence is CASSTTLAAPYNEQFF. DNA for the CDR3: TGTGCCAGCAGCACGACGCTAGCGGCCCCCTACAATGAGCAGTTCTTC. Looking up the rest from reference TRBV7-9 and TRBJ2-1 gives the full variable domain: DTGVSQNPRHKITKRGQNVTFRCDPISEHNRLYWYRQTLGQGPEFLTYFQNEAQLEKSRLLSDRFSAERPKGSFSTLEIQRTEQGDSAMYLCASSTTLAAPYNEQFFGPGTRLTVL.

In this sample, this clonotype turned up a few times. The chain has TRBV29-1 and TRBJ1-2; maybe TRBD1 (5 bases). Between the trimmed V and J ends, which lost 5 bases and 4 bases, there was a span of 14 bases. CDR1 and CDR2 from the germline V gene are SQVTM and ANQGSEA. This CDR3 is 13 amino acids long. The CDR3 is CSVIGGGLYGYTF. In nucleotides, the CDR3 is TGCAGCGTTATCGGGGGAGGCCTCTATGGCTACACCTTC.

Many counts were recorded for this clonotype. The chain uses TRBV5-8 and TRBJ1-1; D not certain. V was shortened by 4 bases and J by 8 bases, with 12 bases between the two germline ends. Germline V gene sequence: CDR1 SGHTS, CDR2 YDEGEE. This CDR3 comprises 12 residues. The CDR3 region is CASSLLVLEAFF. In DNA form, the CDR3 reads TGTGCCAGCAGCCTCCTTGTTCTCGAAGCTTTCTTT.

This clonotype was recorded once. This rearrangement joins TRBV12-3 or TRBV12-4 to TRBJ1-1; no reliable D call. Trimming removed 4 bases from V and 7 bases from J, with 10 bases in between. The CDR3 length is 12 residues. The CDR3 loop is CASSSKTLEAFF. CDR3 in DNA: TGTGCCAGCAGTTCAAAGACCCTTGAAGCTTTCTTT.

This clonotype was counted between two and nine times. This rearrangement joins TRBV28 to TRBJ2-7, with 12 bases that match TRBD1. Near its end, the DNA agrees better with TRBJ2-1, so the J call may be wrong. This CDR3 comprises 15 residues. Germline V gene data show CDR1 as MDHEN and CDR2 as SYDVKM. The DNA for the CDR3 is TGTGCCAGCAGTCAACCCGGGACAGGGGGCGTTGAGCAGTTCTTC. Translating it yields CASSQPGTGGVEQFF.

This clonotype came up a few times. Its ends do not fully match the called genes, so a read error is possible. The chain joins TRBV15 to TRBJ1-2; D remains unclear. In germline, CDR1 is LNHNV, CDR2 YYDKDF (reference sequence). The CDR3 sequence is 13 residues long. The DNA for the CDR3 is TGTGCCGCCAGCAGAGAGCATGGGGATGGCTACACCTTC. This sequence encodes CAASREHGDGYTF. The full variable domain, its missing parts supplied by reference TRBV15 and TRBJ1-2, is DAMVIQNPRYQVTQFGKPVTLSCSQTLNHNVMYWYQQKSSQAPKLLFHYYDKDFNNEADTPDNFQSRRPNTSFCFLDIRSPGLGDTAMYLCAASREHGDGYTFGSGTRLTVV.

V is TRBV10-3 and J is TRBJ2-7; 7 nucleotides agree with TRBD2. V gave up 3 bases and J gave up 3 bases; unmatched junction bases: 8. Germline CDR1 is ENHRY and CDR2 is SYGVKD. CDR3 length: 15 amino acids. CDR3 protein: CAISERGEISYEQYF. The CDR3 bases are TGTGCCATCAGTGAACGGGGGGAAATTAGCTACGAGCAGTACTTC.

This chain uses TRBV24-1 with TRBJ2-1; TRBD1 might be the D (6 bases). The CDR3 is 15 residues long. CDR1 is KGHDR and CDR2 is SFDVKD in the germline V gene. Trimming stripped 2 bases from V and 2 bases from J, with 9 bases between. The CDR3 bases are TGTGCCACCAGTGATTCGGGACAACCCTACAATGAGCAGTTCTTC. Its protein product is CATSDSGQPYNEQFF.

The table lists this clonotype with many counts. The gene calls are TRBV9 and TRBJ2-1; maybe TRBD2 (6 bases). Germline assignment: CDR1 SGDLS and CDR2 YYNGEE. The CDR3 spans 16 residues. The germline V and J ends were trimmed by 4 bases and 0 bases, with 14 bases remaining between them. This CDR3 is CASSPTGGSSYNEQFF. In nucleotides, the CDR3 is TGTGCCAGCAGCCCTACCGGGGGTAGCTCCTACAATGAGCAGTTCTTC.

The CDR3 is CASSLRFGPNSPLHF. CDR3 in DNA: TGTGCCAGCAGCTTAAGGTTCGGCCCCAATTCACCCCTCCACTTT. The gene calls are TRBV11-2 and TRBJ1-6, with D unclear. CDR1 SGHAT and CDR2 FQNNGV come from the germline V gene. V was clipped by 2 bases and J by 7 bases, with 12 bases between them. The CDR3 has 15 residues.

J is TRBJ1-1 and V is TRBV28, with TRBD1 matching over 11 bases. There are 13 residues in the CDR3. Germline-derived CDR1 and CDR2 are MDHEN and SYDVKM. Germline trimming cut 5 bases from V and 6 bases from J; bases unmatched to any gene: 2. The CDR3 loop is CASSAGQGAEAFF. The DNA of the CDR3 is TGTGCCAGCAGTGCGGGACAGGGGGCTGAAGCTTTCTTT.